Listed here are 2 T cell receptor beta chains from one sample, sequenced in a study of CXCR3-negative and CXCR3-positive naive CD8 T cells (dated by TCRdb to between 2018 and 2020). Sequencing took place on a NextSeq 550. The Human TCR Profiling Kit (MiLaboratory) was used to make UMI-labeled 5' RACE TRB cDNA libraries. One entry per CDR3 protein sequence results from the TCRdb reprocessing of the reads, with DNA left out. The table for this sample records tens of thousands of distinct CDR3 sequences. The top ten constitute 1.5% to 2% of the sample. The sample consisted of naive CXCR3- CD8+ T cells from blood. Reading the label with the study, this specimen's cell subset or site is: CD45RO-CCR7+CD27+CD95- naive CD8+ T cells lacking CXCR3 (TNR3-). Every receptor here comes from a human donor in good health. Some clones in this sample may be carry-over from other donors' samples.

The CDR3 spells CSADPGGTLGYTF. This chain links TRBV29-1 with TRBJ1-2; the D call from TCRdb, TRBD1, cannot be confirmed without DNA. Germline CDR1 and CDR2: SQVTM and ANQGSEA. The CDR3 length is 13 residues. Filled out from reference TRBV29-1 and TRBJ1-2, the complete variable domain reads SAVISQKPSRDICQRGTSLTIQCQVDSQVTMMFWYRQQPGQSLTLIATANQGSEATYESGFVIDKFPISRPNLTFSTLTVSNMSPEDSSIYLCSADPGGTLGYTFGSGTRLTVV.

The chain joins TRBV12-3 or TRBV12-4 to TRBJ2-1; TCRdb designates TRBD2, a call that cannot be tested without DNA. CDR3 size: 16 residues. The CDR3: CASSFLAEAPYNEQFF.